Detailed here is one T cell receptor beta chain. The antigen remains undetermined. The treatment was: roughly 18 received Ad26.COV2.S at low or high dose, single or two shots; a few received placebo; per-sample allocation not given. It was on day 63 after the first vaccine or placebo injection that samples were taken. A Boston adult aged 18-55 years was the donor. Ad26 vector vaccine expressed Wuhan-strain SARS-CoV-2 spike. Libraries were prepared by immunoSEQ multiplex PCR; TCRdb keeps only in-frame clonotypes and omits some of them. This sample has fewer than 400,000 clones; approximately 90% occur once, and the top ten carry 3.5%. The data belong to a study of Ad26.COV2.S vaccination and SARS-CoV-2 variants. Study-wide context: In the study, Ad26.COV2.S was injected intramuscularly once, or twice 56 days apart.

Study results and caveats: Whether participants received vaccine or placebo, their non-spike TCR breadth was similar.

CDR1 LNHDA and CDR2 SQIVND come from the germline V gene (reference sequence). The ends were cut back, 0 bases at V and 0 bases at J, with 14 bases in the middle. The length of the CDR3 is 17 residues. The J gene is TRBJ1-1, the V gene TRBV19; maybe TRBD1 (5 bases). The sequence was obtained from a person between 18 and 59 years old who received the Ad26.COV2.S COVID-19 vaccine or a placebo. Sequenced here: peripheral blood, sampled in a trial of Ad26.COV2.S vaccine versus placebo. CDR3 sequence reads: CASSIDLFGGVNTEAFF. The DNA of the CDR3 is TGTGCCAGTAGTATAGATCTATTTGGGGGGGTGAACACTGAAGCTTTCTTT.